This entry lists 3 T cell receptor beta chains sequenced from one sample in a study of T cells in Graves' hyperthyroidism and ophthalmopathy. Researchers took RNA transcripts and amplified the TCR beta CDR3 regions from them. TCR CDR3 underwent first-round RT-PCR with the HTBI primer set. TCRdb fed the multiplex PCR reads into MiXCR, producing one record per CDR3 protein. This table holds roughly 510,000 distinct CDR3 sequences, 46% found once. Sequenced input: peripheral blood or thyroid tissue (not recorded which). The receptors were gathered from an adult woman with Graves' disease, either hyperthyroidism or ophthalmopathy (not recorded which).

The chain couples TRBV7-9 to TRBJ1-2, with a possible D match to TRBD1 (5 bases). CDR3 length equals 16 residues. Between the trimmed V and J ends, which lost 7 bases and 4 bases, there was a span of 22 bases. Germline V gene data show CDR1 as SEHNR and CDR2 as FQNEAQ (reference sequence). The CDR3 region has the DNA TGTGCCAGCACGGTCCTGGGGCCGGGGGAGCCCTATGGCTACACCTTC. Translation: CASTVLGPGEPYGYTF. Variable domain in full (rest from reference TRBV7-9 and TRBJ1-2): DTGVSQNPRHKITKRGQNVTFRCDPISEHNRLYWYRQTLGQGPEFLTYFQNEAQLEKSRLLSDRFSAERPKGSFSTLEIQRTEQGDSAMYLCASTVLGPGEPYGYTFGSGTRLTVV.

V is TRBV4-3 and J is TRBJ1-4, with D possibly being TRBD1 (5 bases). The CDR3 is made up of 14 amino acids. CDR1 and CDR2 from the germline V gene are LGHNA and YSLEER. Trimming stripped 4 bases from V and 8 bases from J, with 14 bases between. The CDR3 loop reads CASSPNGGREKLFF. DNA of the CDR3: TGCGCCAGCAGCCCCAATGGGGGAAGGGAAAAACTGTTTTTT.

The chain employs TRBV2 and TRBJ1-5; the D is unclear. The CDR3 has 15 amino acids. Between the trimmed V and J ends, which lost 8 bases and 4 bases, there was a span of 18 bases. Germline V gives CDR1 SNHLY, CDR2 FYNNEI. The CDR3 nucleotides are TGTGCCAGCGGCCCCTCTGGTGGGTCTAATCAGCCCCAGCATTTT. Protein sequence: CASGPSGGSNQPQHF.